These 19 T cell receptor beta chains came from one sample sequenced in a study of blood T cell repertoires in COVID-19. The assay was immunoSEQ multiplex PCR, and TCRdb's table has in-frame clones only and misses some. The sample contains some 100,000 clones, 70% to 90% of which appear only once. Specimen: peripheral blood. All receptors derive from a human donor in a cohort sampled during active COVID-19.

The table lists this clone with a count of one. The V and J genes are TRBV19 and TRBJ2-5, with D unresolved. The V end was cut by 1 base, the J end by 0 bases, with 12 bases between. Germline CDR1 and CDR2: LNHDA and SQIVND (reference sequence). The CDR3 length is 16 residues. The CDR3 here is CASSIGLNPYQETQYF. CDR3 DNA sequence: TGTGCCAGTAGTATAGGACTGAACCCGTACCAAGAGACCCAGTACTTC.

This clone was detected only once. The chain uses TRBV7-9 and TRBJ2-1, with D possibly matching TRBD2 (5 bases). V was shortened by 1 base and J by 1 base, with 14 bases between the two germline ends. Germline CDR1 and CDR2: SEHNR and FQNEAQ (reference sequence). This CDR3 has 17 amino acids. The CDR3 sequence is CASSLVGGGRSYNEQFF. CDR3 DNA sequence: TGTGCCAGCAGCTTAGTTGGTGGCGGGCGATCCTACAATGAGCAGTTCTTC. The entire variable domain, with the rest obtained from reference TRBV7-9 and TRBJ2-1, is as follows: DTGVSQNPRHKITKRGQNVTFRCDPISEHNRLYWYRQTLGQGPEFLTYFQNEAQLEKSRLLSDRFSAERPKGSFSTLEIQRTEQGDSAMYLCASSLVGGGRSYNEQFFGPGTRLTVL.

The chain is built from TRBV19 and TRBJ1-5, with a possible D match to TRBD1 (6 bases). V dropped 6 bases and J dropped 9 bases, with 15 bases sitting between them. The V gene's germline CDR1 is LNHDA and CDR2 SQIVND (reference sequence). The CDR3 is made up of 13 amino acids. The CDR3 spells CASRRQDPGPQHF. CDR3 nucleotides: TGTGCCAGTAGGAGACAGGACCCGGGGCCCCAGCATTTT. Filled out from reference TRBV19 and TRBJ1-5, the complete variable domain reads DGGITQSPKYLFRKEGQNVTLSCEQNLNHDAMYWYRQDPGQGLRLIYYSQIVNDFQKGDIAEGYSVSREKKESFPLTVTSAQKNPTAFYLCASRRQDPGPQHFGDGTRLSIL.

This clone was seen a handful of times. The rearrangement links TRBV2 to TRBJ1-3; no clear D. The CDR3 covers 15 residues. V dropped 2 bases and J dropped 2 bases, with 10 bases sitting between them. CDR1 and CDR2 (germline): SNHLY, FYNNEI. The DNA for the CDR3 is TGTGCCAGCAGTGAACTAAGAGGAGCTGGAAACACCATATATTTT. Residues: CASSELRGAGNTIYF.

The CDR3 region is CASSQGLATSTDTQYF. As DNA, the CDR3 is TGTGCCAGTAGTCAGGGACTAGCCACTAGCACAGATACGCAGTATTTT. The chain has TRBV19 and TRBJ2-3; TRBD2 aligns across 9 bases. Germline assignment: CDR1 LNHDA and CDR2 SQIVND (reference sequence). The J segment lost 0 bases and the V segment lost 5 bases, leaving 6 bases of the junction unmatched. This CDR3 comprises 16 residues.

The rearrangement uses TRBV7-9 and TRBJ2-5, with 7 bases that match TRBD1. Germline-derived CDR1 and CDR2 are SEHNR and FQNEAQ (reference sequence). After removal of 5 bases from V and 1 base from J, the junction contained 4 bases not matched to a gene. This CDR3 has 14 amino acids. CDR3 loop: CASSPGTAQETQYF. DNA for the CDR3: TGTGCCAGCAGCCCGGGGACAGCCCAAGAGACCCAGTACTTC.

The chain is built from TRBV4-1 and TRBJ1-1, with D possibly matching TRBD1 (5 bases). Germline assignment: CDR1 MGHRA and CDR2 YSYEKL. This CDR3 is built from 15 residues. V lost 4 bases and J lost 1, with 13 bases in between. CDR3 amino acids: CASSRVRVGNTEAFF. DNA of the CDR3: TGCGCCAGCAGCCGAGTCAGGGTGGGGAACACTGAAGCTTTCTTT.

The CDR3 coding sequence is TGTGCCAGCAGATGGACAAGGAACACTGAAGCTTTCTTT. Encoded protein: CASRWTRNTEAFF. The chain links TRBV6-5 to TRBJ1-1; TRBD1 might be the D (5 bases). This CDR3 comprises 13 residues. V was trimmed by 6 bases and J by 1 base, leaving 9 bases between them. Germline V lookup: CDR1 MNHEY, CDR2 SVGAGI.

The chain has TRBV5-4 and TRBJ2-5; 8 nucleotides match TRBD2. Trimming took 4 bases from V and 5 from J; bases not matched to a gene: 7. The length of the CDR3 is 14 residues. CDR1 SGHNT and CDR2 YYREEE come from the germline V gene (reference sequence). For the CDR3, the DNA is TGTGCCAGCAGCCCAACTAGCGGAGGGGAGACCCAGTACTTC. It codes for CASSPTSGGETQYF.

The rearrangement joins TRBV19 to TRBJ1-5, with D hard to call. From germline, CDR1 is LNHDA and CDR2 SQIVND (reference sequence). Trimming cost V 7 bases and J 4 bases, with 17 bases left between them. CDR3 length: 15 amino acids. The CDR3 region has the DNA TGTGCCAGTAATTCTTGGCAACCGGGAAATCAGCCCCAGCATTTT. As protein: CASNSWQPGNQPQHF.

The count of this clone is one. The chain combines TRBV9 with TRBJ1-3; TRBD1 might be the D (5 bases). Germline lookup yields CDR1 SGDLS and CDR2 YYNGEE. V lost 0 bases and J 2 bases, leaving 12 bases between the germline ends. The CDR3 sequence is 16 residues long. The CDR3 DNA sequence: TGTGCCAGCAGCGTAGGGCTTACAGGAGCTGGAAACACCATATATTTT. It codes for CASSVGLTGAGNTIYF.

The rearrangement uses TRBV30 and TRBJ1-2; D is undetermined. V was cut by 2 bases and J by 4 bases, with 8 bases left in between. CDR3 length: 12 amino acids. The V gene's germline CDR1 is GTSNPN and CDR2 SVGIG (reference sequence). CDR3 amino acids: CAWSFASYGYTF. The CDR3 DNA is TGTGCCTGGAGTTTCGCCAGCTATGGCTACACCTTC.

This chain connects TRBV7-8 to TRBJ2-5; no clear D gene. V was cut by 1 base and J by 2 bases, with 11 bases left in between. The CDR3 is 15 amino acids. The germline V gene has CDR1 SGHVS and CDR2 FQNEAQ. The CDR3 loop reads CASSLVELNQETQYF. CDR3 bases: TGTGCCAGCAGCTTAGTAGAACTGAATCAAGAGACCCAGTACTTC.

This rearrangement joins TRBV5-6 to TRBJ2-7; 8 bases agree with TRBD1. Germline assignment: CDR1 SGHDT and CDR2 YYEEEE. Unmatched junction bases numbered 9, after V lost 7 bases and J lost 3 bases. There are 14 residues in the CDR3. The CDR3 reads CASGTGQGSYEQYF. The CDR3 region has the DNA TGTGCCAGCGGCACTGGACAGGGTAGCTACGAGCAGTACTTC. The variable domain in full, with the rest retrieved from reference TRBV5-6 and TRBJ2-7, is DAGVTQSPTHLIKTRGQQVTLRCSPKSGHDTVSWYQQALGQGPQFIFQYYEEEERQRGNFPDRFSGHQFPNYSSELNVNALLLGDSALYLCASGTGQGSYEQYFGPGTRLTVT.

This chain connects TRBV6-2 or TRBV6-3 to TRBJ1-1; D call uncertain. This CDR3 has 15 residues. Germline assignment: CDR1 MNHEY and CDR2 SVGEGT. V was clipped by 0 bases and J by 1 base, with 9 bases between them. The CDR3 sequence is CASSYSTRSNTEAFF. CDR3 DNA: TGTGCCAGCAGTTACTCGACCAGGTCGAACACTGAAGCTTTCTTT.

This chain joins TRBV7-2 and TRBJ1-6; the D gene is possibly TRBD1 (5 bases). The V gene's germline CDR1 is SGHTA and CDR2 FQGNSA. Trimming pared 4 bases from V and 7 bases from J, leaving 17 bases between. The CDR3 totals 16 residues. CDR3: CASSSEGRAFNSPLHF. The CDR3 region has the DNA TGTGCCAGCAGCTCCGAGGGGAGGGCCTTCAATTCACCCCTCCACTTT.

This chain connects TRBV6-5 to TRBJ2-7, with a weak D call TRBD1 (6 bases). The V and J ends lost 6 bases and 0 bases respectively, with 15 bases between them. The germline gives CDR1 MNHEY, CDR2 SVGAGI. This CDR3 has 15 amino acids. The CDR3 is CASSHDRPSSYEQYF. Here the CDR3 DNA reads TGTGCCAGCAGCCATGACAGGCCAAGCTCCTACGAGCAGTACTTC.

The rearrangement links TRBV23-1 to TRBJ1-4, with D unclear. TRBV23-1 is noted as an ORF with a role that remains uncertain. V lost 3 bases and J 8 bases, leaving 16 bases between the germline ends. This CDR3 has 15 residues. In nucleotides, the CDR3 is TGCGCCAGCAGTCAGGGTGAGGAAATTGGGGAAAAACTGTTTTTT. Protein: CASSQGEEIGEKLFF.

The V gene is TRBV28, the J gene TRBJ1-5, with D perhaps TRBD1 (6 bases). Germline V gives CDR1 MDHEN, CDR2 SYDVKM. The CDR3 has 16 residues. The V gene lost 4 bases and the J gene lost 7 bases, with 20 bases spanning the gap. The CDR3 spells CASSSYQQGGNQPQHF. The CDR3 nucleotides are TGTGCCAGCAGTTCCTACCAACAGGGAGGGAACCAGCCCCAGCATTTT.